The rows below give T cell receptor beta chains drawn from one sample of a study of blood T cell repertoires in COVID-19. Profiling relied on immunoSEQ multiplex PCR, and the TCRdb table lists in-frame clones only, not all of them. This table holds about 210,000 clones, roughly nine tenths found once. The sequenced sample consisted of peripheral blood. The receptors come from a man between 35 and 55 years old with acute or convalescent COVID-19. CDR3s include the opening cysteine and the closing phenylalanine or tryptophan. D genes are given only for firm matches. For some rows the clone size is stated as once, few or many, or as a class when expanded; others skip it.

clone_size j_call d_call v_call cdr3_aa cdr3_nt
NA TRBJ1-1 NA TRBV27 CASSFAGLNTEAFF TGTGCCAGCAGTTTTGCAGGGTTGAACACTGAAGCTTTCTTT
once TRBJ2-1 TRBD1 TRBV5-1 CASSWQTGGDEQFF TGCGCCAGCAGCTGGCAGACAGGGGGCGATGAGCAGTTCTTC
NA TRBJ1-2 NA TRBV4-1 CASSQVDSQNYGYTF TGCGCCAGCAGCCAAGTGGACAGCCAAAACTATGGCTACACCTTC
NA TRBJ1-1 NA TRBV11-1 CASSLARTATNTEAFF TGTGCCAGCAGCTTAGCCCGGACAGCTACGAACACTGAAGCTTTCTTT
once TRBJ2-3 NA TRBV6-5 CASSYYGYTDTQYF TGTGCCAGCAGTTATTACGGGTACACAGATACGCAGTATTTT
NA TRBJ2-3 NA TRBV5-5 CASSLDKPTDTQYF TGTGCCAGCAGCTTGGACAAACCCACAGATACGCAGTATTTT
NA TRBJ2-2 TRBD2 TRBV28 CASSLLTPFIGGRENTGELFF TGTGCCAGCAGTTTATTAACCCCTTTTATTGGCGGGAGGGAGAACACCGGGGAGCTGTTTTTT
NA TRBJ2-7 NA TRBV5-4 CASSWRDSYEQYF TGTGCCAGCAGCTGGAGAGACTCCTACGAGCAGTACTTC
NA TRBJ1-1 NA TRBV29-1 CSVGERNTEAFF TGCAGCGTCGGGGAGAGGAACACTGAAGCTTTCTTT
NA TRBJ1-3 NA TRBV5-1 CASSLVGDISGNTIYF TGCGCCAGCAGCTTGGTAGGGGATATCTCTGGAAACACCATATATTTT
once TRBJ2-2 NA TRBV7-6 CASSFSETGELFF TGTGCCAGCAGCTTTAGCGAGACCGGGGAGCTGTTTTTT
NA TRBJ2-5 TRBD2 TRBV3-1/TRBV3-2 CASSRPIAGGQETQYF TGTGCCAGCAGCCGGCCCATAGCGGGAGGCCAAGAGACCCAGTACTTC
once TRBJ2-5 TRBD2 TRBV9 CASSIRDYERETQYF TGTGCCAGCAGCATACGGGACTACGAACGGGAGACCCAGTACTTC
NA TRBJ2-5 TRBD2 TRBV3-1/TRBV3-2 CASSQETGGPQETQYF TGTGCCAGCAGCCAAGAGACGGGGGGGCCACAGGAGACCCAGTACTTC
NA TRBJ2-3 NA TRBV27 CASSFYGATDTQYF TGTGCCAGCAGTTTTTATGGGGCTACAGATACGCAGTATTTT
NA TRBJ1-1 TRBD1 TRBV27 CASSGGQGAPLGAFF TGTGCCAGCAGTGGGGGACAGGGGGCACCTTTAGGAGCTTTTTTT